This T cell receptor beta chain was sequenced during a study of beta chain features in type 1 diabetes. The study, taken as a whole, reports: In the patient group, naive, central memory and Treg TCRB repertoires seemed more alike than in the healthy donor group.

Sorted populations all exceeded 95% purity. This clone appeared a few times. Its antigen is not identified. Sequencing targeted expressed TCRB transcripts, as all isolated RNA had been reverse transcribed. Sequenced naive, central memory and regulatory T cell samples produced an average of around 3.8 million reads. Some clones are missing from TCRdb's copy, which holds only in-frame ones; the method was immunoSEQ multiplex PCR. The repertoire consists of roughly 500,000 clones, with 9.5% to 12% occurring once and the leading ten covering approximately 0.05%. This sequence was found in a woman aged 18-35 years in good health. The sample comprised naive CD4+ T cells from blood.

CDR3 in DNA: TGTGCCAGCAGTCCCCGACAGGCTTCAATGACCTTC. Protein product: CASSPRQASMTF. V gene TRBV27 combines with J gene TRBJ1-2; D may be TRBD1 (6 bases). CDR1 and CDR2 (germline): MNHEY, SMNVEV (reference sequence). This CDR3 contains 12 residues. Trimming took 5 bases from V and 14 from J, leaving 18 bases between them.